A single TCR beta chain is shown here with its context. Total RNA was extracted at no less than 6 micrograms per sample. Through a sample-barcoded 5' primer and a J-beta primer mix, a second PCR was run for roughly 6 to 12 cycles. One entry per CDR3 protein, called by TCRdb with MiXCR from the 5' RACE reads. The data show hundreds of thousands of distinct CDR3 sequences, around half seen once. There are 15 residues in the CDR3. V gave up 3 bases and J gave up 11 bases, with 25 bases separating them. Germline CDR1 reads DFQATT; CDR2 reads SNEGSKA (reference sequence). The data stem from a study of blood T cells in healthy people across ages.

V gene TRBV20-1 combines with J gene TRBJ2-5; D assignment may be TRBD1 or TRBD2 (7 bases each). The receptor's source is a woman aged 55-69 years in good health. The sequenced sample was blood. CDR3 nucleotide sequence: TGCAGTGCTAGCCCTCGGGGAGGGGGCAGTGGAGAGCAGTACTTC. Protein: CSASPRGGGSGEQYF.